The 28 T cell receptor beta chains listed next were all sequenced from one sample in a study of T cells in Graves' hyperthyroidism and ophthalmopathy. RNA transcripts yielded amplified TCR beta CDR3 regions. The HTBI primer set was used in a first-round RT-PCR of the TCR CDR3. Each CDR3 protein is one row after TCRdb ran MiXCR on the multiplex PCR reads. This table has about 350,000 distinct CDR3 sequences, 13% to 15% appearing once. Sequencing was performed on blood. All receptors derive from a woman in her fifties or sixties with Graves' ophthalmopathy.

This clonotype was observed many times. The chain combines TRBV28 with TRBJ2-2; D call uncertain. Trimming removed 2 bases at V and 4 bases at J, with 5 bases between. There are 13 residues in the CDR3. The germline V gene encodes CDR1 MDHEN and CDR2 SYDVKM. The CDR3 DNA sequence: TGTGCCAGCAGTTTAACCAGCACCGGGGAGCTGTTTTTT. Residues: CASSLTSTGELFF.

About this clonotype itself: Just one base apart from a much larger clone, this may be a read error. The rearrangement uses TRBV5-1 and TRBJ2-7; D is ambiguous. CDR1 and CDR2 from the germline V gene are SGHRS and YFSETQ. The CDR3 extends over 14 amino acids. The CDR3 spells CASSLDGFAYERYF. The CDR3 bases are TGCGCCAGCAGCTTGGACGGGTTTGCCTACGAGCGGTACTTC.

The CDR3 DNA is TGTGCCAGCCTAGACAGGAACACTGAAGCTTTCTTT. Its protein is CASLDRNTEAFF. The chain is built from TRBV28 and TRBJ1-1, with a weak D call TRBD1 (5 bases). Germline-derived CDR1 and CDR2 are MDHEN and SYDVKM. This CDR3 has 12 amino acids. Trimming cost V 8 bases and J 1 base, with 8 bases left between them.

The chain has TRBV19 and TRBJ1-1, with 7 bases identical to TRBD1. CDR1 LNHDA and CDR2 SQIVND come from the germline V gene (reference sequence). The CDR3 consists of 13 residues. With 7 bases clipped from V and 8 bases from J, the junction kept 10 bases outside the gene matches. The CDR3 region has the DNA TGTGCCAGTACCCCGGGACAGCTAAGGGAAGCTTTCTTT. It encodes CASTPGQLREAFF.

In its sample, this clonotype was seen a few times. CDR3 region: CASSDSSRVNTGELFF. The CDR3 region has the DNA TGTGCCAGCAGTGACTCGAGTCGGGTGAACACCGGGGAGCTGTTTTTT. V gene TRBV6-4 combines with J gene TRBJ2-2; the D is unclear. Germline V gives CDR1 MRHNA, CDR2 SNTAGT. The CDR3 consists of 16 residues. V lost 0 bases, J lost 1 base, and 9 bases lay in between.

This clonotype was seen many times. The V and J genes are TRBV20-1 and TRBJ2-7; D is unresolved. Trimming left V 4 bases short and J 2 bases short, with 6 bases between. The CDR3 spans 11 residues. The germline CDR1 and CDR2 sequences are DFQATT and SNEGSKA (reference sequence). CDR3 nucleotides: TGCAGTGCTACCAGGACCTACGAGCAGTACTTC. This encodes CSATRTYEQYF.

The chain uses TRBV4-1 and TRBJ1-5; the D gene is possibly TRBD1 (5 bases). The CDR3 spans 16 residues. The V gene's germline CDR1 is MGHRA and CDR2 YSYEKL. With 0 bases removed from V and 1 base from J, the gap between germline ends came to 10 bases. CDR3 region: CASSQEWGRSNQPQHF. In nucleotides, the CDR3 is TGCGCCAGCAGCCAAGAGTGGGGGAGGAGCAATCAGCCCCAGCATTTT.

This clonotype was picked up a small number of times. Here the CDR3 DNA reads TGCAGTGCTAGAGATCGTACTAGGACAGGGTTCGAGCAGTACTTC. Its translation: CSARDRTRTGFEQYF. The V and J genes are TRBV20-1 and TRBJ2-7; 8 nucleotides line up with TRBD1. With 0 bases clipped from V and 6 bases from J, the junction kept 10 bases outside the gene matches. Germline V gene sequence: CDR1 DFQATT, CDR2 SNEGSKA (reference sequence). This CDR3 is 15 amino acids long.

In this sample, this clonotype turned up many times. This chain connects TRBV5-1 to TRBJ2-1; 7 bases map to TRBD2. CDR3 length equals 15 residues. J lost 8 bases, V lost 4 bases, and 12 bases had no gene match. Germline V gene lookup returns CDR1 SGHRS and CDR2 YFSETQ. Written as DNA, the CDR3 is TGCGCCAGCAGCGGGTTGGCGGGAGTCCAGGATGAGCAGTTCTTC. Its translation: CASSGLAGVQDEQFF.

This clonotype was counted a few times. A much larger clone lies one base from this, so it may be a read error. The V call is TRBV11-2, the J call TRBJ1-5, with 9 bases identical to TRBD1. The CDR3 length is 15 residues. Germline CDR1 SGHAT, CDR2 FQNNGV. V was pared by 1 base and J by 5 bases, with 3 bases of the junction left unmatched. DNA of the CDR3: TGTGCCAGCAGCTTAGGGACAGGGGTCGATCAGCCCCAGCATTTT. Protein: CASSLGTGVDQPQHF. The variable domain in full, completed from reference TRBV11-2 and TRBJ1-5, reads EAGVAQSPRYKIIEKRQSVAFWCNPISGHATLYWYQQILGQGPKLLIQFQNNGVVDDSQLPKDRFSAERLKGVDSTLKIQPAKLEDSAVYLCASSLGTGVDQPQHFGDGTRLSIL.

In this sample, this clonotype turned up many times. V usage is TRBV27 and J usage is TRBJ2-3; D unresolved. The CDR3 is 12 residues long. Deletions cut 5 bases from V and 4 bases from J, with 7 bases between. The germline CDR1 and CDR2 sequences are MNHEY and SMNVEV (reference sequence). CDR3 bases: TGTGCCAGCAGTCCGTTGGCAGATACGCAGTATTTT. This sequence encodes CASSPLADTQYF.

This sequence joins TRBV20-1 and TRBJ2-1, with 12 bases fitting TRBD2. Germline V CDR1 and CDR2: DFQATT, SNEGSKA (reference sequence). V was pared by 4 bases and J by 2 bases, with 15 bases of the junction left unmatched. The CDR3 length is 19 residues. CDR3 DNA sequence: TGCAGTGCTAACCCCCGGGGGACTAGCGGGTCCGGGGCCTACAATGAGCAGTTCTTC. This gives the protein CSANPRGTSGSGAYNEQFF.

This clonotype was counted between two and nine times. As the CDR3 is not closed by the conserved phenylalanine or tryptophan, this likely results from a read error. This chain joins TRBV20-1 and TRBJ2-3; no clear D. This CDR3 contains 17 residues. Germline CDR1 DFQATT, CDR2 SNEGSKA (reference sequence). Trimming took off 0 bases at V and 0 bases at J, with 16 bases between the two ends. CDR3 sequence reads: CSARDLGGHRSTDTQYL. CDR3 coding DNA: TGCAGTGCTAGAGATCTTGGCGGTCACCGTAGCACAGATACGCAGTATCTT.

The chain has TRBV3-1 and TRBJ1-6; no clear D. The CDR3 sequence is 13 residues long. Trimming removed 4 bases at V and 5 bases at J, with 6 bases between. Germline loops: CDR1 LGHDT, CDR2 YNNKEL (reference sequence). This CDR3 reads CASSLNNNSPLHF. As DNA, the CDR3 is TGTGCCAGCAGCCTCAACAATAATTCACCCCTCCACTTT.

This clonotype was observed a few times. The DNA of the CDR3 is TGTGCCATCAGTGAGTCGGGGAGGGCCAACGAGCAGTACTTC. Its translation is CAISESGRANEQYF. The chain is built from TRBV10-3 and TRBJ2-7, with 7 bases aligning to TRBD2. V shed 0 bases, J shed 5 bases, and the junction held 4 bases outside the gene matches. Germline loops: CDR1 ENHRY, CDR2 SYGVKD. This CDR3 contains 14 residues.

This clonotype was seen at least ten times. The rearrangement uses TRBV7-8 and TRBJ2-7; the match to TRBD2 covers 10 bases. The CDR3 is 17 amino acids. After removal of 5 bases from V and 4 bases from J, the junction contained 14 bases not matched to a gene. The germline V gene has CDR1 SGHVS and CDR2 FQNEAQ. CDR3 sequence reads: CASSLTSGVLGRYEQYF. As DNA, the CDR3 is TGTGCCAGCAGCCTAACTAGCGGGGTCTTGGGAAGGTACGAGCAGTACTTC.

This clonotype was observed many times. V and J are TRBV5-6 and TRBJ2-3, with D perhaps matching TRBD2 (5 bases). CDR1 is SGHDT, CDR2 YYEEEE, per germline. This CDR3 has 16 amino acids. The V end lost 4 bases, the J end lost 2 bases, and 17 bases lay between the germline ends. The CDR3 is CASSGSRGRPTDTQYF. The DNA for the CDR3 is TGTGCCAGCAGCGGGAGCAGAGGAAGGCCCACAGATACGCAGTATTTT.

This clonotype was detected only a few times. CDR3 bases: TGTGCCAGCAGCCCTCATAACAGCAAAGCAGATACGCAGTATTTT. It translates to CASSPHNSKADTQYF. V gene TRBV9 combines with J gene TRBJ2-3; the D is unclear. V was cut by 4 bases and J by 4 bases, with 16 bases left in between. Germline V gives CDR1 SGDLS, CDR2 YYNGEE. The CDR3 consists of 15 residues.

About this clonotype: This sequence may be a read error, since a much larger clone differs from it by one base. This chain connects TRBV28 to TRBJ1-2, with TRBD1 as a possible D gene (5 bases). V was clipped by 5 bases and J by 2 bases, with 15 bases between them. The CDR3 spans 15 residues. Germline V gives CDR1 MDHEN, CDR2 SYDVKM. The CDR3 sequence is CASSAPGRGNYGYTF. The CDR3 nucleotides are TGTGCCAGCAGTGCCCCGGGACGGGGGAACTATGGCTACACCTTC.

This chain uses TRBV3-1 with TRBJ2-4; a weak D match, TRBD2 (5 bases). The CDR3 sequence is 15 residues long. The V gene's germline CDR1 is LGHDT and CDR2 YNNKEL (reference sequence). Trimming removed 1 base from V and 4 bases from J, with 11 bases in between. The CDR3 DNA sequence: TGTGCCAGCAGCCAAGGCAAAAGGGAGAAAAACATTCAGTACTTC. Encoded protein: CASSQGKREKNIQYF.

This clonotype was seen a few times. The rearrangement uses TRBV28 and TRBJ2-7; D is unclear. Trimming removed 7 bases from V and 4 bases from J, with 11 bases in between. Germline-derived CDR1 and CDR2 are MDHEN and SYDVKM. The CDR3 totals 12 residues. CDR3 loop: CASNALRYEQYF. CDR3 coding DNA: TGTGCCAGCAACGCCTTAAGGTACGAGCAGTACTTC.

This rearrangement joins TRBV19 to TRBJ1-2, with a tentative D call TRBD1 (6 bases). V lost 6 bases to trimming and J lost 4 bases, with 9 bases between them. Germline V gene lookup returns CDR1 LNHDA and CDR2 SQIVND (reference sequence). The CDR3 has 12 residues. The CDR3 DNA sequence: TGTGCCAGTAGACCAGGGGTCTATGGCTACACCTTC. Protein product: CASRPGVYGYTF.

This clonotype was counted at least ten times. The CDR3 sequence is CASATTANTEAFF. DNA of the CDR3: TGTGCTAGTGCCACGACAGCGAACACTGAAGCTTTCTTT. The J gene is TRBJ1-1, the V gene TRBV12-5; D is possibly TRBD1 (5 bases). The length of the CDR3 is 13 residues. Trimming took 7 bases from V and 1 from J, leaving 10 bases between them. Germline CDR1 LGHNT, CDR2 FRNRAP.

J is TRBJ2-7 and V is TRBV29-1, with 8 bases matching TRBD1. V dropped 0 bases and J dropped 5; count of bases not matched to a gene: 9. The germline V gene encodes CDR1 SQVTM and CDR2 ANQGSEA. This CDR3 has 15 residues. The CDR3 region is CSVEDPLAGGNEQYF. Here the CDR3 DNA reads TGCAGCGTTGAAGACCCCCTGGCAGGGGGCAACGAGCAGTACTTC.

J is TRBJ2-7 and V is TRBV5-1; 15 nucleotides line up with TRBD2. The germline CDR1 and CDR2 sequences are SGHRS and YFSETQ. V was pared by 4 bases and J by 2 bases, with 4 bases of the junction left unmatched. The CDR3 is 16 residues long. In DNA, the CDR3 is TGCGCCAGCAGCATGGGACTAGCGGGAGGTACCTACGAGCAGTACTTC. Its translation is CASSMGLAGGTYEQYF.

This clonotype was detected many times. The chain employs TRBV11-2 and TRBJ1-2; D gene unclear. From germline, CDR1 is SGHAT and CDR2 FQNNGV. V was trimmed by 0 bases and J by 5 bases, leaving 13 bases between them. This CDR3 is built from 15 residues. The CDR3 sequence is CASSLDGGWIYGYTF. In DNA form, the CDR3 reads TGTGCCAGCAGCTTAGATGGTGGGTGGATATATGGCTACACCTTC.

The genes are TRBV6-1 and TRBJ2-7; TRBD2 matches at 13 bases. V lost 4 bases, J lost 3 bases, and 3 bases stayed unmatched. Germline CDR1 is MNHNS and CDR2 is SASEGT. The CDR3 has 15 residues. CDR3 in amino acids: CASSGTSGRGYEQYF. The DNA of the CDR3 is TGTGCCAGCAGTGGGACTAGCGGGAGAGGCTACGAGCAGTACTTC.

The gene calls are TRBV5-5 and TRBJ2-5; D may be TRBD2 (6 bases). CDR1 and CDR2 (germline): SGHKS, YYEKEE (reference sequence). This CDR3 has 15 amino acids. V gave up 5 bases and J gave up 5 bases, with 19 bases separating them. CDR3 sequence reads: CASSTQGLPRETQYF. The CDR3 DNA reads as TGTGCCAGCAGTACCCAGGGACTTCCGAGGGAGACCCAGTACTTC.